Presented here are 22 T cell receptor beta chains from one specimen sequenced in a study of T-cell reconstitution after alpha-beta-depleted transplantation in children. A TCRbeta library incorporating unique molecular identifiers was prepared. TCRdb used MiXCR to reprocess the PCR reads, holding one entry per CDR3 protein. The table includes approximately 500,000 distinct CDR3 sequences, about 10% detected once. Specimen: PBMCs, collected before TCRalphabeta/CD19-depleted stem cell transplant. The source of these receptors is a child aged 2-15 years with inherited bone marrow failure, due to receive a stem cell transplant.

This clonotype appeared a few times. V and J are TRBV12-3 or TRBV12-4 and TRBJ2-2; tentatively, D is TRBD2 (5 bases). Trimming shortened V by 7 bases and J by 8 bases, and 17 bases separated the two germline ends. CDR3 length: 14 residues. CDR3 residues: CASKARVPGGELFF. DNA of the CDR3: TGTGCCAGCAAAGCCCGGGTGCCGGGGGGGGAGCTGTTTTTT.

This chain uses TRBV12-3 or TRBV12-4 with TRBJ2-5; possibly TRBD1 for D (5 bases). Trimming pared 8 bases from V and 5 bases from J, leaving 15 bases between. This CDR3 is 13 amino acids long. For the CDR3, the DNA is TGTGCCAGCGAGGTGGGGCTGACGGAGACCCAGTACTTC. Translation gives CASEVGLTETQYF.

This clonotype has a handful of counts. The V call is TRBV12-3 or TRBV12-4, the J call TRBJ2-5; 8 nucleotides align to TRBD2. J gave up 5 bases and V 6 bases, and 8 bases lay outside the gene matches. The CDR3 totals 14 residues. The CDR3 region is CASRASGYLETQYF. DNA of the CDR3: TGTGCCAGCAGGGCTAGCGGGTACTTGGAGACCCAGTACTTC.

This clonotype was picked up many times. The chain is built from TRBV6-2 or TRBV6-3 and TRBJ1-5; D may be TRBD1 (6 bases). V was shortened by 11 bases and J by 8 bases, with 13 bases between the two germline ends. The CDR3 length is 11 residues. Looked up from germline, CDR1 is MNHEY and CDR2 is SVGEGT. The CDR3 nucleotides read TGTGCCGTCGCAAGGGGGGAGCCCCAGCATTTT. Its protein is CAVARGEPQHF.

This clonotype was recorded many times. This chain uses TRBV5-1 with TRBJ2-1; weak D call: TRBD2 (6 bases). This CDR3 is 17 amino acids long. Looked up from germline, CDR1 is SGHRS and CDR2 is YFSETQ. V lost 1 base to trimming and J lost 3 bases, with 17 bases between them. CDR3 in amino acids: CASSLLLRDSDYNEQFF. For the CDR3, the DNA is TGCGCCAGCAGCTTGCTTTTACGGGACTCAGACTACAATGAGCAGTTCTTC.

This clonotype showed up many times. The genes are TRBV20-1 and TRBJ2-1, with D perhaps matching TRBD1 (5 bases). The length of the CDR3 is 12 residues. Trimming took 7 bases from V and 10 from J, leaving 17 bases between them. Germline assignment: CDR1 DFQATT and CDR2 SNEGSKA (reference sequence). This CDR3 is CSVGRVRSEQFF. CDR3 DNA: TGCAGTGTGGGCAGGGTGAGAAGCGAGCAGTTCTTC.

This clonotype has a handful of counts. The chain uses TRBV12-5 and TRBJ2-1, with 8 bases aligning to TRBD1. The CDR3 is made up of 12 amino acids. The germline CDR1 and CDR2 sequences are LGHNT and FRNRAP. The V segment lost 6 bases and the J segment 7 bases; nucleotides outside the gene matches: 2. Here the CDR3 reads CASGDRGNEQFF. The CDR3 bases are TGTGCTAGTGGCGACAGGGGTAATGAGCAGTTCTTC.

This clonotype has ten or more counts. The V call is TRBV6-2 or TRBV6-3, the J call TRBJ2-7, with 7 bases lining up with TRBD1. The V and J ends lost 5 bases and 0 bases, in that order; junction bases with no gene match: 16. Per the germline V gene, CDR1 is MNHEY and CDR2 is SVGEGT. This CDR3 contains 18 residues. The CDR3: CASSLLDRAEPSSYEQYF. CDR3 sequence (DNA): TGTGCCAGCAGTCTACTAGACAGGGCCGAACCGAGCTCCTACGAGCAGTACTTC.

This clonotype has ten or more counts. The chain is built from TRBV6-2 or TRBV6-3 and TRBJ1-5, with D tentatively TRBD1 (5 bases). V lost 2 bases to trimming and J lost 3 bases, with 11 bases between them. The CDR3 runs to 15 residues. Per the germline V gene, CDR1 is MNHEY and CDR2 is SVGEGT. CDR3 nucleotide sequence: TGTGCCAGCAGTTACCCCGACAGCTACAATCAGCCCCAGCATTTT. This encodes CASSYPDSYNQPQHF.

Ten or more counts support this clonotype. The chain recombines TRBV11-2 with TRBJ2-7; 7 bases match TRBD2. V gave up 5 bases and J gave up 3 bases; unmatched junction bases: 7. Germline V gene lookup returns CDR1 SGHAT and CDR2 FQNNGV. The CDR3 sequence is 14 residues long. The CDR3 coding sequence is TGTGCCAGCAGCAGCGGGACCAGGGACTACGAGCAGTACTTC. This encodes CASSSGTRDYEQYF. Supplemented by reference TRBV11-2 and TRBJ2-7, the full variable domain reads EAGVAQSPRYKIIEKRQSVAFWCNPISGHATLYWYQQILGQGPKLLIQFQNNGVVDDSQLPKDRFSAERLKGVDSTLKIQPAKLEDSAVYLCASSSGTRDYEQYFGPGTRLTVT.

This clonotype occurred a few times. This CDR3 reads CASSIRGYNEQFF. The CDR3 DNA reads TGTGCCAGCAGCATCAGGGGTTACAATGAGCAGTTCTTC. This chain uses TRBV5-6 with TRBJ2-1, with a weak D call TRBD1 (6 bases). Germline V gives CDR1 SGHDT, CDR2 YYEEEE. Trimming cost V 4 bases and J 4 bases, with 9 bases left between them. The CDR3 sequence is 13 residues long.

As DNA, the CDR3 is TGTGCCAGCAGCTCCTTGACAGGGTTTACCTACAATGAGCAGTTCTTC. Protein: CASSSLTGFTYNEQFF. The genes are TRBV7-2 and TRBJ2-1, with 7 bases that match TRBD1. This CDR3 contains 16 residues. V gave up 4 bases and J gave up 2 bases; unmatched junction bases: 8. Germline V gene data show CDR1 as SGHTA and CDR2 as FQGNSA.

This clonotype occurred many times. The chain employs TRBV4-1 and TRBJ2-7; the D gene is possibly TRBD2 (6 bases). V was pared by 2 bases and J by 2 bases, with 13 bases between. The germline V gene has CDR1 MGHRA and CDR2 YSYEKL. The CDR3 is 15 residues long. The DNA of the CDR3 is TGCGCCAGCAGCCAACAAGCGGGTACCGCCTACGAGCAGTACTTC. Amino acid sequence: CASSQQAGTAYEQYF.

This clonotype was detected many times. The rearrangement joins TRBV29-1 to TRBJ2-3; D perhaps matches TRBD1 (6 bases). Germline loops: CDR1 SQVTM, CDR2 ANQGSEA. This CDR3 comprises 14 residues. V was trimmed by 2 bases and J by 3 bases, leaving 12 bases between them. DNA of the CDR3: TGCAGCGTTGAAATAGCAGGGGAGACAGATACGCAGTATTTT. It translates to CSVEIAGETDTQYF.

This clonotype was counted at least ten times. The chain uses TRBV15 and TRBJ2-1, with D unclear. Germline-derived CDR1 and CDR2 are LNHNV and YYDKDF (reference sequence). Trimming shortened V by 5 bases and J by 8 bases, and 22 bases separated the two germline ends. CDR3 length equals 16 residues. CDR3 region: CATSPSATRTPDEQFF. The CDR3, as DNA: TGTGCCACCAGCCCCTCTGCTACTCGGACCCCAGATGAGCAGTTCTTC. The complete variable domain, with remaining parts taken from reference TRBV15 and TRBJ2-1, reads DAMVIQNPRYQVTQFGKPVTLSCSQTLNHNVMYWYQQKSSQAPKLLFHYYDKDFNNEADTPDNFQSRRPNTSFCFLDIRSPGLGDTAMYLCATSPSATRTPDEQFFGPGTRLTVL.

This clonotype has a count of ten or more. This chain links TRBV24-1 with TRBJ2-3; D remains unclear. There are 14 residues in the CDR3. Trimming took off 1 base at V and 0 bases at J, with 4 bases between the two ends. Germline V CDR1 and CDR2: KGHDR, SFDVKD. The CDR3 nucleotides are TGTGCCACCAGTGATTTAGGCAGCACAGATACGCAGTATTTT. This gives the protein CATSDLGSTDTQYF.

Ten or more counts support this clonotype. This sequence joins TRBV11-2 and TRBJ2-7; 9 nucleotides align to TRBD2. The V and J ends lost 3 bases and 2 bases, in that order; junction bases with no gene match: 14. The CDR3 spans 18 residues. Germline V gene sequence: CDR1 SGHAT, CDR2 FQNNGV. For the CDR3, the DNA is TGTGCCAGCAGCTTTGGTTCCAGGGGTAGCGGGAGTACCTACGAGCAGTACTTC. Amino acids: CASSFGSRGSGSTYEQYF.

This clonotype has ten or more counts. V and J are TRBV12-3 or TRBV12-4 and TRBJ2-4, with D tentatively TRBD2 (5 bases). V was shortened by 5 bases and J by 0 bases, with 11 bases between the two germline ends. The CDR3 sequence is 15 residues long. CDR3 amino acids: CASSRTQLAKNIQYF. The CDR3 DNA reads TGTGCCAGCAGTAGGACTCAACTAGCCAAAAACATTCAGTACTTC.

This clonotype was detected a few times. The chain employs TRBV30 and TRBJ2-7, with a possible D match to TRBD1 (5 bases). Trimming pared 3 bases from V and 1 base from J, leaving 13 bases between. The length of the CDR3 is 14 residues. Germline V gene data show CDR1 as GTSNPN and CDR2 as SVGIG (reference sequence). The CDR3 loop is CAWSLLTVSYEQYF. DNA of the CDR3: TGTGCCTGGAGCCTATTGACAGTTTCCTACGAGCAGTACTTC.

This clonotype occurred many times. The chain couples TRBV29-1 to TRBJ2-5; 9 bases are a match to TRBD1. Losses at the gene ends were 6 bases for V and 4 bases for J; bases not matched to a gene: 3. The CDR3 is 12 residues long. Germline V gene data show CDR1 as SQVTM and CDR2 as ANQGSEA. CDR3 region: CSVLTGGETQYF. The CDR3, as DNA: TGCAGCGTCCTGACAGGGGGAGAGACCCAGTACTTC.

This clonotype was seen repeatedly, ten times or more. The V call is TRBV7-9, the J call TRBJ2-7, with 12 bases lining up with TRBD1. Germline CDR1 is SEHNR and CDR2 is FQNEAQ (reference sequence). This CDR3 contains 14 residues. Losses at the gene ends were 4 bases for V and 7 bases for J; bases not matched to a gene: 5. In nucleotides, the CDR3 is TGTGCCAGCAGCTCGGGACAGGGGGCGGAGGAGCAGTACTTC. Its protein product is CASSSGQGAEEQYF.

This clonotype occurred many times. The chain couples TRBV28 to TRBJ2-5; D might be TRBD2 (6 bases). The CDR3 extends over 16 amino acids. Germline V gives CDR1 MDHEN, CDR2 SYDVKM. V was cut by 3 bases and J by 0 bases, with 14 bases left in between. CDR3 sequence: CASSFRGGMNQETQYF. The CDR3 DNA follows: TGTGCCAGCAGTTTCCGTGGCGGGATGAACCAAGAGACCCAGTACTTC.